The 10 T cell receptor beta chains listed next were all sequenced from one sample in a study of blood T cell repertoires in COVID-19. Profiled with immunoSEQ multiplex PCR; TCRdb holds only in-frame clones, not every one. Counted here are some 200,000 clones, roughly 86% occurring once; the ten biggest clones make up roughly 3%. The source material was peripheral blood. Source of these receptors: a man between 65 and 85 years old with acute or convalescent COVID-19.

The chain couples TRBV9 to TRBJ2-7; D is uncertain. Looked up from germline, CDR1 is SGDLS and CDR2 is YYNGEE. Trimming removed 4 bases at V and 1 base at J, with 9 bases between. This CDR3 is 13 amino acids long. This chain's CDR3 is CASSPYRSYEQYF. In DNA, the CDR3 is TGTGCCAGCAGCCCTTACAGATCCTACGAGCAGTACTTC.

This clone was detected once. This chain links TRBV11-3 with TRBJ2-3; no clear D gene. This CDR3 comprises 14 residues. V was trimmed by 0 bases and J by 2 bases, leaving 6 bases between them. Germline assignment: CDR1 SGHNT and CDR2 YENEEA. CDR3 loop: CASSLEAATDTQYF. As DNA, the CDR3 is TGTGCCAGCAGCTTAGAGGCGGCCACAGATACGCAGTATTTT.

This clone was observed a few times. The V call is TRBV6-6, the J call TRBJ1-5; tentatively, D is TRBD1 (5 bases). CDR1 and CDR2 from the germline V gene are MNHNY and SVGAGI (reference sequence). The CDR3 runs to 13 residues. Trimming took 11 bases from V and 3 from J, leaving 14 bases between them. This CDR3 is CAAKVTANQPQHF. DNA for the CDR3: TGTGCCGCGAAGGTGACAGCCAATCAGCCCCAGCATTTT.

The chain combines TRBV7-9 with TRBJ2-3, with 11 bases lining up with TRBD2. Germline trimming cut 4 bases from V and 5 bases from J; bases unmatched to any gene: 8. Germline CDR1 SEHNR, CDR2 FQNEAQ (reference sequence). This CDR3 has 16 residues. The CDR3 sequence is CASSSGLAGIRDTQYF. In DNA, the CDR3 is TGTGCCAGCAGCTCCGGACTAGCGGGTATCAGAGATACGCAGTATTTT.

The chain combines TRBV7-3 with TRBJ2-2, with D uncertain. Trimming cost V 5 bases and J 5 bases, with 9 bases left between them. There are 13 residues in the CDR3. CDR1 and CDR2 (germline): SGHTA, FQGTGA. The CDR3 DNA reads as TGTGCCAGCAGCCCATCGAGTACCGGGGAGCTGTTTTTT. This gives the protein CASSPSSTGELFF.

This clone turned up a few times. J is TRBJ2-3 and V is TRBV6-4; 9 bases agree with TRBD2. The germline gives CDR1 MRHNA, CDR2 SNTAGT. With 4 bases clipped from V and 4 bases from J, the junction kept 6 bases outside the gene matches. The CDR3 is 15 residues long. CDR3 DNA sequence: TGTGCCAGCAGTGTGGCTAGCGGGAACTCAGATACGCAGTATTTT. Translating it yields CASSVASGNSDTQYF.

This clone showed up just once. This chain links TRBV27 with TRBJ1-4; 7 nucleotides align to TRBD1. With 5 bases clipped from V and 8 bases from J, the junction kept 11 bases outside the gene matches. The germline CDR1 and CDR2 sequences are MNHEY and SMNVEV (reference sequence). CDR3 length equals 15 residues. This CDR3 reads CASSTTTGSVEKLFF. The CDR3 DNA reads TGTGCCAGCAGTACTACGACAGGGAGTGTAGAAAAACTGTTTTTT.

This clone came up a few times. This chain joins TRBV6-6 and TRBJ1-4; 10 positions agree with TRBD1. The ends lost 6 bases at V and 8 bases at J; junction bases unmatched: 6. This CDR3 is built from 14 residues. The germline CDR1 and CDR2 sequences are MNHNY and SVGAGI (reference sequence). CDR3 sequence reads: CASRPTGGEEKLFF. The CDR3 nucleotides are TGTGCCAGCAGGCCGACAGGGGGCGAGGAAAAACTGTTTTTT.

The J gene is TRBJ2-2, the V gene TRBV28; D is unclear. The CDR3 totals 14 residues. CDR1 and CDR2 from the germline V gene are MDHEN and SYDVKM. V was cut by 3 bases and J by 1 base, with 6 bases left in between. CDR3 nucleotides: TGTGCCAGCAGTTTGGCCCAGAACACCGGGGAGCTGTTTTTT. Protein sequence: CASSLAQNTGELFF.

The chain employs TRBV11-2 and TRBJ2-5, with 7 bases lining up with TRBD2. The CDR3 has 15 amino acids. In germline, CDR1 is SGHAT, CDR2 FQNNGV. Unmatched junction bases numbered 11, after V lost 7 bases and J lost 3 bases. This CDR3 reads CASTQALAAEETQYF. The CDR3 DNA reads TGTGCCAGCACCCAGGCCCTAGCGGCCGAAGAGACCCAGTACTTC.